A single sample is the source of the 2 T cell receptor beta chains below, sequenced in a study of blood T cell repertoires in COVID-19. The data were produced by immunoSEQ multiplex PCR, yet TCRdb's version contains in-frame clones alone and is incomplete. The sample lists 120,000 to 150,000 clones; around three quarters were seen once. Source material: peripheral blood. The receptor source for this set is a man older than 75 with acute or convalescent COVID-19.

The chain has TRBV7-3 and TRBJ2-5; D might be TRBD1 (7 bases). The CDR3 spans 14 residues. With 5 bases removed from V and 4 bases from J, the gap between germline ends came to 14 bases. Germline CDR1 is SGHTA and CDR2 is FQGTGA. In nucleotides, the CDR3 is TGTGCCAGCAGCACCTCAGGGGGAGGAGAGACCCAGTACTTC. Translation: CASSTSGGGETQYF.

This clone appeared a single time. The CDR3 loop is CASSHLTGSDTEAFF. In DNA, the CDR3 is TGCGCCAGCAGCCACCTGACAGGGTCTGACACTGAAGCTTTCTTT. The V and J genes are TRBV4-1 and TRBJ1-1; 7 nucleotides line up with TRBD1. J lost 3 bases, V lost 3 bases, and 7 bases had no gene match. Germline V gene sequence: CDR1 MGHRA, CDR2 YSYEKL. CDR3 length: 15 amino acids.